This T cell receptor beta chain was captured by sequencing in a study of blood T cell repertoires in COVID-19. Across the study: The study drew acute and convalescent COVID-19 samples from the United States, Italy and Spain. Sources were T cells, B-cell-depleted T cells, or PBMCs; the material itself was cDNA or gDNA.

The CDR3 has 15 residues. The V gene lost 5 bases and the J gene lost 0 bases, with 15 bases spanning the gap. The germline CDR1 and CDR2 sequences are SGHNT and YYREEE (reference sequence). Methods used by the authors: Reference gene primer amplification in the assay estimated nucleated cell counts. TCRdb keeps only in-frame clones here, not all; method: immunoSEQ multiplex PCR. V, J and clone size reflect that table, while D and trimming were determined from the DNA. The sample carries roughly 100,000 clones, about 87% recorded once. This chain links TRBV5-4 with TRBJ2-7; possible D gene TRBD2, 6 bases. This TCR was recovered from a man in his forties or fifties with acute or convalescent COVID-19. Input material: peripheral blood. The CDR3 spells CASRDSGKSSYEQYF. In nucleotides, the CDR3 is TGTGCCAGCAGGGATAGCGGAAAAAGCTCCTACGAGCAGTACTTC.